This TCR beta chain came from a study of T-cell reconstitution after alpha-beta-depleted transplantation in children. During its preparation, the TCRbeta library received unique molecular identifiers. Each CDR3 protein gets one entry after TCRdb re-called the PCR reads with MiXCR. The sample has about 360,000 distinct CDR3 sequences; about 14% are singletons. The CDR3 has 15 amino acids. Trimming cost V 2 bases and J 3 bases; bases outside gene matches: 3. The germline V gene encodes CDR1 SGHRS and CDR2 YFSETQ. This rearrangement joins TRBV5-1 to TRBJ2-2, with 8 bases that match TRBD1. Here the sequenced sample was PBMCs, taken from the stem cell graft. This sequence was found in a human donor who donated a stem cell graft to a child with Fanconi anemia. The CDR3 bases are TGCGCCAGCAGCTTCAACAGGGGGGACACCGGGGAGCTGTTTTTT. Translation: CASSFNRGDTGELFF. The full variable domain, with the rest looked up from reference TRBV5-1 and TRBJ2-2, is KAGVTQTPRYLIKTRGQQVTLSCSPISGHRSVSWYQQTPGQGLQFLFEYFSETQRNKGNFPGRFSGRQFSNSRSEMNVSTLELGDSALYLCASSFNRGDTGELFFGEGSRLTVL.